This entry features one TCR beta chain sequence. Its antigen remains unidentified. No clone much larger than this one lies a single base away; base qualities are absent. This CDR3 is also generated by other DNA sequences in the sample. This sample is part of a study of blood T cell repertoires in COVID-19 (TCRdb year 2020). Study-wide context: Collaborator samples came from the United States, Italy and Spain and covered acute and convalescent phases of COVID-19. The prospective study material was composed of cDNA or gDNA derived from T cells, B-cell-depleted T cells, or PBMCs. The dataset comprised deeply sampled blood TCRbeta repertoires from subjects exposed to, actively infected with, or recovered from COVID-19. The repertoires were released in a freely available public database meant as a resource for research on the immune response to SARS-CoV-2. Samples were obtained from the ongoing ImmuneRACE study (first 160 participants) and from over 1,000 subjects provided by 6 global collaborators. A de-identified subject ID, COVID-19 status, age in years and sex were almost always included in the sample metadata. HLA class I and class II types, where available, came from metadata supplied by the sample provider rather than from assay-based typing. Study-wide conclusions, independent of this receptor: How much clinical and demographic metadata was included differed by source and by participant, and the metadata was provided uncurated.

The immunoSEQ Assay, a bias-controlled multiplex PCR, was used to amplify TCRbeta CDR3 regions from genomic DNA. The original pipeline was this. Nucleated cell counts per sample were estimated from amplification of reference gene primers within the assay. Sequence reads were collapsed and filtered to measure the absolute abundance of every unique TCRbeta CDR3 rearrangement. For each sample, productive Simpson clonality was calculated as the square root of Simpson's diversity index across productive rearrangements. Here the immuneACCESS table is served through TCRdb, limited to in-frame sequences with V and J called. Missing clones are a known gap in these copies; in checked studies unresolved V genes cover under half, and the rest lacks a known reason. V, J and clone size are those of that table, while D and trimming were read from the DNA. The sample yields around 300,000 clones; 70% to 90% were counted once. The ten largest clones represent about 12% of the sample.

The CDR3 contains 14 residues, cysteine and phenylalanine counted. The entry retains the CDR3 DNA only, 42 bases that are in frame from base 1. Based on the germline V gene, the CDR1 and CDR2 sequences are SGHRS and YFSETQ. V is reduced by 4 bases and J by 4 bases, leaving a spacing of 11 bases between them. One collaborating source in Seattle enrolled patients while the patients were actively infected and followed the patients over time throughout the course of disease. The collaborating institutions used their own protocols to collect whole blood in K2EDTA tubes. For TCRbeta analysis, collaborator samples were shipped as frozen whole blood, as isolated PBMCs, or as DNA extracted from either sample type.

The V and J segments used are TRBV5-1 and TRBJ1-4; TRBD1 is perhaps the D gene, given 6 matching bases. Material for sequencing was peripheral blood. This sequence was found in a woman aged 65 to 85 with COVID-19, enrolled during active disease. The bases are TGCGCCAGCAGCCTACAGGGCGGTAATGAAAAACTGTTTTTT. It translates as CASSLQGGNEKLFF.